The rows below give T cell receptor beta chains drawn from one sample of a study of cytomegalovirus exposure and HLA in healthy donors. The repertoire was sequenced with immunoSEQ multiplex PCR; TCRdb's copy has only in-frame clones and lacks some. The table shows about 55,000 clones, with 77% occurring only once. Sequenced sample: PBMCs. These receptors came from a female donor in good health and CMV-seronegative. The CDR3 runs from the conserved cysteine through the conserved F or W. D genes are given only for firm matches. Size is stated for part of the rows, as once, few or many counts, or as a class when the clone is expanded.

D: TRBD1
size: -
length: 15
V: TRBV25-1
J: TRBJ1-3
DNA: TGTGCCAGCAGTCGACAGGGGAGCTCTGGAAACACCATATATTTT
CDR3: CASSRQGSSGNTIYF

D: -
size: -
length: 13
V: TRBV21-1
J: TRBJ2-2
DNA: TGTGCCAGCAGTACAGGGGGCACCGGGGAGCTGTTTTTT
CDR3: CASSTGGTGELFF

D: TRBD1
size: -
length: 15
V: TRBV9
J: TRBJ2-1
DNA: TGTGCCAGCAGCCGCTCACAGGGGGTCTACAATGAGCAGTTCTTC
CDR3: CASSRSQGVYNEQFF

D: -
size: once
length: 13
V: TRBV28
J: TRBJ2-3
DNA: TGTGCCAGCAGTCCGGGGTCCCCAGATACGCAGTATTTT
CDR3: CASSPGSPDTQYF

D: -
size: -
length: 12
V: TRBV10-3
J: TRBJ1-1
DNA: TGTGCCATCATGAGATCTAGCACTGAAGCTTTCTTT
CDR3: CAIMRSSTEAFF

D: TRBD1
size: -
length: 15
V: TRBV11-2
J: TRBJ1-1
DNA: TGTGCCAGCAGCCAGACAGGGGGCCGGAACACTGAAGCTTTCTTT
CDR3: CASSQTGGRNTEAFF

D: -
size: -
length: 15
V: TRBV25-1
J: TRBJ1-4
DNA: TGTGCCAGCAGCTTACCCCGACAAAATAATGAAAAACTGTTTTTT
CDR3: CASSLPRQNNEKLFF

D: TRBD2
size: once
length: 16
V: TRBV9
J: TRBJ2-7
DNA: TGTGCCAGCAGCGTAGGACTAGCGGGAGGTTTGTACGAGCAGTACTTC
CDR3: CASSVGLAGGLYEQYF

D: -
size: -
length: 14
V: TRBV2
J: TRBJ1-4
DNA: TGTGCCAGCAGTGACCCAGGGGAGGGAGAAAAACTGTTTTTT
CDR3: CASSDPGEGEKLFF

D: -
size: few
length: 14
V: TRBV6-5
J: TRBJ2-7
DNA: TGTGCCAGCACCTTGTGGTCAGGGGCCCACGAGCAGTACTTC
CDR3: CASTLWSGAHEQYF

D: TRBD1
size: -
length: 16
V: TRBV7-8
J: TRBJ1-6
DNA: TGTGCCAGCAGCTTAGCCGGGACAGGGAAGAATTCACCCCTCCACTTT
CDR3: CASSLAGTGKNSPLHF

D: -
size: -
length: 14
V: TRBV11-3
J: TRBJ2-2
DNA: TGTGCCAGCAGCCCCTCTACGAACACCGGGGAGCTGTTTTTT
CDR3: CASSPSTNTGELFF

D: -
size: -
length: 12
V: TRBV11-2
J: TRBJ2-5
DNA: TGTGCCAGCAGCTTATCGGGAGAGACCCAGTACTTC
CDR3: CASSLSGETQYF

D: -
size: -
length: 13
V: TRBV7-2
J: TRBJ1-6
DNA: TGTGCCAGCAGCTTACAGGGGACTTCACCCCTCCACTTT
CDR3: CASSLQGTSPLHF

D: -
size: -
length: 16
V: TRBV6-1
J: TRBJ2-7
DNA: TGTGCCAGCAGTGAAGCTGGACAGTTCGGGTCCTACGAGCAGTACTTC
CDR3: CASSEAGQFGSYEQYF

D: -
size: -
length: 15
V: TRBV28
J: TRBJ1-4
DNA: TGTGCCAGCAGACCCCACAGGGCCGCGGGTGAAAAACTGTTTTTT
CDR3: CASRPHRAAGEKLFF

D: -
size: -
length: 14
V: TRBV7-6
J: TRBJ2-3
DNA: TGTGCCAGCAGCTTATCCCCCTACACAGATACGCAGTATTTT
CDR3: CASSLSPYTDTQYF

D: -
size: -
length: 13
V: TRBV18
J: TRBJ2-7
DNA: TGTGCCAGCTCAGGACAAAACAGGTACGAGCAGTACTTC
CDR3: CASSGQNRYEQYF

D: TRBD2
size: -
length: 11
V: TRBV20-1
J: TRBJ2-3
DNA: TGCAGTGCTAGAGGCGGGGGTCCGCAGTATTTT
CDR3: CSARGGGPQYF

D: -
size: -
length: 14
V: TRBV7-2
J: TRBJ1-4
DNA: TGTGCCAGCAGCCCGGGCGGGAAGGGTGAAAAACTGTTTTTT
CDR3: CASSPGGKGEKLFF

D: TRBD2
size: -
length: 15
V: TRBV2
J: TRBJ2-7
DNA: TGTGCCAGCAGTGAAGACGCGGGAGGGCCCTACGAGCAGTACTTC
CDR3: CASSEDAGGPYEQYF

D: -
size: -
length: 14
V: TRBV10-3
J: TRBJ1-1
DNA: TGTGCCATCAGTGATACGGGAGGGAACACTGAAGCTTTCTTT
CDR3: CAISDTGGNTEAFF

D: -
size: once
length: 17
V: TRBV4-3
J: TRBJ2-7
DNA: TGCGCCAGCAGCCAAGATTTGCGCGGGGTCAAGGGCTACGAGCAGTACTTC
CDR3: CASSQDLRGVKGYEQYF

D: TRBD2
size: -
length: 13
V: TRBV30
J: TRBJ2-1
DNA: TGTGCCTGGAGTGCGGGAGGGGGTAATGAGCAGTTCTTC
CDR3: CAWSAGGGNEQFF

D: TRBD2
size: once
length: 15
V: TRBV29-1
J: TRBJ2-3
DNA: TGCAGCGTTGTATTGCTAGCGGCCTTTCAAGGCGAGCAGTATTTT
CDR3: CSVVLLAAFQGEQYF

D: -
size: -
length: 15
V: TRBV6-4
J: TRBJ1-1
DNA: TGTGCCAGCAGTGAAGGAATCGGCCAGGGTACTGAAGCTTTCTTT
CDR3: CASSEGIGQGTEAFF

D: -
size: -
length: 14
V: TRBV19
J: TRBJ1-6
DNA: TGTGCCAGTCGGAACCAGGGGTCCAATTCCCCCCTCCACTTT
CDR3: CASRNQGSNSPLHF

D: -
size: medium-sized
length: 13
V: TRBV19
J: TRBJ1-1
DNA: TGTGCCAGTAGTATGGGAGGGCGGACTGAAGCTTTCTTT
CDR3: CASSMGGRTEAFF

D: TRBD2
size: -
length: 18
V: TRBV9
J: TRBJ2-1
DNA: TGTGCCAGCAGCGCCAAGATCTTAGCGGGGAGCTCCTACAATGAGCAGTTCTTC
CDR3: CASSAKILAGSSYNEQFF